This T cell receptor beta chain derives from a study of T cells in Graves' hyperthyroidism and ophthalmopathy. Whole-study results and caveats: Most thyroid-expanded clonotypes above 0.001 were also found in blood.

TCR beta CDR3 sequences were amplified from RNA transcripts. When the TCR CDR3 underwent first-round RT-PCR, the HTBI primer set was used. TCRdb redid the calling of the multiplex PCR reads with MiXCR, one entry per CDR3 protein. In the table there are approximately 400,000 distinct CDR3 sequences, over 12% of which are singletons. Ophthalmopathy in the patients scored at least 3 on Clinical Activity Score and at least 4 on NOSPECS grade, lasting under 3 months. In germline, CDR1 is PRHDT, CDR2 FYEKMQ (reference sequence). The CDR3 has 13 amino acids. The V end was cut by 5 bases, the J end by 3 bases, with 10 bases between. This clonotype showed up many times. What it binds is unknown.

The chain uses TRBV13 and TRBJ2-5; D not resolved. This TCR derives from a man aged 45-65 years with Graves' ophthalmopathy. The sample comprised blood. CDR3: CASSARQKETQYF. CDR3 DNA: TGTGCCAGCAGCGCGCGACAAAAAGAGACCCAGTACTTC.